A single T cell receptor beta chain is shown here with its context. Only in-frame clones appear in the TCRdb table, and some are missing; sequencing was by immunoSEQ multiplex PCR. Seen here are about 120,000 clones, roughly 89% observed once, and the top ten hold under 4.5%. The record originates from a study of blood T cell repertoires in COVID-19. Sequences were obtained from peripheral blood. This TCR derives from a woman in her fifties or sixties with COVID-19, enrolled during active disease.

The chain's CDR3 is CASTRTAPGTQYF. The DNA for the CDR3 is TGTGCCAGCACCAGGACTGCGCCGGGGACCCAGTACTTC. The gene calls are TRBV12-3 or TRBV12-4 and TRBJ2-5; a possible D gene is TRBD2 (5 bases). This CDR3 has 13 amino acids. V was clipped by 7 bases and J by 7 bases, with 16 bases between them.